This is a list of T cell receptor beta chains from one sample in a study of beta chain features in type 1 diabetes. Using immunoSEQ multiplex PCR, the repertoire was profiled, and TCRdb retains in-frame clones only, with some absent. The sample yields around 430,000 clones, 30% seen once. Input material: naive CD4+ T cells from blood. These receptors were collected from a man between 18 and 29 years old in good health. Both conserved end residues are part of each CDR3. D genes are given only for firm matches. Part of the rows lack a size; the others show once, few, many or a class for expanded clones.

V gene: TRBV15
J gene: TRBJ2-7
clone size: NA
D gene: TRBD1
CDR3 protein: CATSRSGQGSYEQYF
CDR3 DNA: TGTGCCACCAGCCGGTCCGGACAGGGATCCTACGAGCAGTACTTC

V gene: TRBV7-8
J gene: TRBJ2-7
clone size: NA
D gene: NA
CDR3 protein: CASSAPRHEQYF
CDR3 DNA: TGTGCCAGCAGCGCGCCTAGGCACGAGCAGTACTTC

V gene: TRBV7-9
J gene: TRBJ2-1
clone size: once
D gene: NA
CDR3 protein: CASSPLYNEQFF
CDR3 DNA: TGTGCCAGCAGCCCACTATACAATGAGCAGTTCTTC

V gene: TRBV30
J gene: TRBJ1-1
clone size: NA
D gene: NA
CDR3 protein: CAWTGSSEAFF
CDR3 DNA: TGTGCCTGGACGGGGTCCTCTGAAGCTTTCTTT

V gene: TRBV28
J gene: TRBJ2-1
clone size: NA
D gene: NA
CDR3 protein: CASSLAGSSYNEQFF
CDR3 DNA: TGTGCCAGCAGTTTGGCCGGTAGCTCCTACAATGAGCAGTTCTTC

V gene: TRBV7-9
J gene: TRBJ2-1
clone size: NA
D gene: TRBD2
CDR3 protein: CASNSNAGLAGGLREQFF
CDR3 DNA: TGTGCCAGCAACTCCAACGCCGGACTAGCGGGAGGACTTAGGGAGCAGTTCTTC

V gene: TRBV4-3
J gene: TRBJ2-1
clone size: few
D gene: NA
CDR3 protein: CASSGSSISTYNEQFF
CDR3 DNA: TGCGCCAGCAGCGGCTCCAGTATATCGACCTACAATGAGCAGTTCTTC

V gene: TRBV14
J gene: TRBJ2-3
clone size: few
D gene: TRBD1
CDR3 protein: CASSPGQGNTDTQYF
CDR3 DNA: TGTGCCAGCAGCCCCGGACAGGGGAATACAGATACGCAGTATTTT

V gene: TRBV7-2
J gene: TRBJ2-5
clone size: NA
D gene: TRBD2
CDR3 protein: CASSLRGAQETQYF
CDR3 DNA: TGTGCCAGCAGCTTGCGGGGGGCCCAAGAGACCCAGTACTTC

V gene: TRBV28
J gene: TRBJ1-5
clone size: few
D gene: NA
CDR3 protein: CASDRRDQPQHF
CDR3 DNA: TGTGCCAGTGACAGGCGTGATCAGCCCCAGCATTTT

V gene: TRBV4-2
J gene: TRBJ1-5
clone size: NA
D gene: NA
CDR3 protein: CASSRSGETNQPQHF
CDR3 DNA: TGTGCCAGCAGCCGATCGGGGGAGACCAATCAGCCCCAGCATTTT

V gene: TRBV5-4
J gene: TRBJ2-7
clone size: NA
D gene: TRBD1
CDR3 protein: CASSPDSTGNHEQYF
CDR3 DNA: TGTGCCAGCAGCCCAGATTCGACAGGGAACCACGAGCAGTACTTC

V gene: TRBV29-1
J gene: TRBJ2-1
clone size: NA
D gene: NA
CDR3 protein: CSVVLGSSYNEQFF
CDR3 DNA: TGCAGCGTTGTTTTGGGGAGCTCCTACAATGAGCAGTTCTTC

V gene: TRBV2
J gene: TRBJ2-5
clone size: few
D gene: NA
CDR3 protein: CAIRALQETQYF
CDR3 DNA: TGTGCCATCAGGGCACTTCAAGAGACCCAGTACTTC

V gene: TRBV7-6
J gene: TRBJ2-3
clone size: few
D gene: TRBD2
CDR3 protein: CASSLALAGGLVDTQYF
CDR3 DNA: TGTGCCAGCAGCTTAGCACTAGCGGGAGGGCTTGTAGATACGCAGTATTTT

V gene: TRBV30
J gene: TRBJ2-2
clone size: NA
D gene: NA
CDR3 protein: CAWSVSRTGELFF
CDR3 DNA: TGTGCCTGGAGTGTATCTAGGACCGGGGAGCTGTTTTTT

V gene: TRBV5-1
J gene: TRBJ2-7
clone size: few
D gene: TRBD2
CDR3 protein: CASSLTSGGYEQYF
CDR3 DNA: TGCGCCAGCAGCTTGACTAGCGGGGGCTACGAGCAGTACTTC

V gene: TRBV2
J gene: TRBJ2-1
clone size: NA
D gene: TRBD2
CDR3 protein: CASSGTSGRLNEQFF
CDR3 DNA: TGTGCCAGCAGCGGGACTAGCGGGAGGTTGAATGAGCAGTTCTTC

V gene: TRBV5-1
J gene: TRBJ2-5
clone size: NA
D gene: NA
CDR3 protein: CASSGGGRETQYF
CDR3 DNA: TGCGCCAGCAGCGGAGGCGGTAGGGAGACCCAGTACTTC

V gene: TRBV21-1
J gene: TRBJ2-5
clone size: NA
D gene: NA
CDR3 protein: CASSKVAGKETQYF
CDR3 DNA: TGTGCCAGCAGCAAAGTGGCAGGGAAAGAGACCCAGTACTTC

V gene: TRBV29-1
J gene: TRBJ2-7
clone size: NA
D gene: TRBD2
CDR3 protein: CSVETSGYEQYF
CDR3 DNA: TGCAGCGTTGAAACTAGCGGGTACGAGCAGTACTTC

V gene: TRBV7-2
J gene: TRBJ2-2
clone size: few
D gene: NA
CDR3 protein: CASSLAGSYTGELFF
CDR3 DNA: TGTGCCAGCAGCTTAGCGGGTAGTTACACCGGGGAGCTGTTTTTT

V gene: TRBV27
J gene: TRBJ2-7
clone size: NA
D gene: TRBD2
CDR3 protein: CASSIRVTGSGSGYEQYF
CDR3 DNA: TGTGCCAGCAGCATTAGAGTCACGGGTAGCGGGAGCGGCTACGAGCAGTACTTC

V gene: TRBV27
J gene: TRBJ1-3
clone size: NA
D gene: NA
CDR3 protein: CASSFDSSSGNTIYF
CDR3 DNA: TGTGCCAGCAGTTTTGACAGTTCCTCTGGAAACACCATATATTTT

V gene: TRBV30
J gene: TRBJ2-7
clone size: NA
D gene: TRBD1
CDR3 protein: CAWSSQGGYEQYF
CDR3 DNA: TGTGCCTGGAGTTCACAGGGGGGATACGAGCAGTACTTC

V gene: TRBV6-5
J gene: TRBJ2-5
clone size: once
D gene: NA
CDR3 protein: CASRAAGSETQYF
CDR3 DNA: TGTGCCAGTCGCGCAGCGGGCTCAGAGACCCAGTACTTC

V gene: TRBV30
J gene: TRBJ2-3
clone size: NA
D gene: TRBD2
CDR3 protein: CAWSMPGGVTDTQYF
CDR3 DNA: TGTGCCTGGAGTATGCCGGGAGGTGTAACAGATACGCAGTATTTT

V gene: TRBV10-3
J gene: TRBJ1-3
clone size: NA
D gene: NA
CDR3 protein: CATGRQVGSGNTIYF
CDR3 DNA: TGTGCCACTGGGAGACAGGTTGGCTCTGGAAACACCATATATTTT

V gene: TRBV4-1
J gene: TRBJ2-1
clone size: once
D gene: NA
CDR3 protein: CASSQDMGEKGGNEQFF
CDR3 DNA: TGCGCCAGCAGCCAAGATATGGGGGAGAAGGGCGGCAATGAGCAGTTCTTC

V gene: TRBV28
J gene: TRBJ2-4
clone size: few
D gene: TRBD2
CDR3 protein: CASNSQAGVAKNIQYF
CDR3 DNA: TGTGCCAGCAACTCACAGGCGGGAGTGGCCAAAAACATTCAGTACTTC

V gene: TRBV7-8
J gene: TRBJ1-2
clone size: few
D gene: TRBD1
CDR3 protein: CAFGQGEYGYTF
CDR3 DNA: TGTGCCTTCGGACAGGGGGAATATGGCTACACCTTC

V gene: TRBV7-9
J gene: TRBJ1-1
clone size: NA
D gene: NA
CDR3 protein: CASSLATEAFF
CDR3 DNA: TGTGCCAGCAGCTTAGCGACTGAAGCTTTCTTT

V gene: TRBV7-9
J gene: TRBJ2-7
clone size: NA
D gene: TRBD1
CDR3 protein: CASSLLGQSYEQYF
CDR3 DNA: TGTGCCAGCAGCCTGTTGGGACAGTCCTACGAGCAGTACTTC

V gene: TRBV6-6
J gene: TRBJ2-7
clone size: NA
D gene: TRBD1
CDR3 protein: CASTPGDREGEQYF
CDR3 DNA: TGTGCCAGCACCCCCGGGGACAGGGAGGGGGAGCAGTACTTC

V gene: TRBV5-1
J gene: TRBJ2-5
clone size: NA
D gene: TRBD2
CDR3 protein: CASSLLAGDQETQYF
CDR3 DNA: TGCGCCAGCAGCTTACTAGCGGGGGACCAAGAGACCCAGTACTTC

V gene: TRBV4-1
J gene: TRBJ1-2
clone size: NA
D gene: TRBD1
CDR3 protein: CASSQADRDGYTF
CDR3 DNA: TGCGCCAGCAGCCAAGCAGACAGGGATGGCTACACCTTC

V gene: TRBV30
J gene: TRBJ1-3
clone size: few
D gene: NA
CDR3 protein: CAWSAGGNTIYF
CDR3 DNA: TGTGCCTGGAGTGCCGGAGGAAACACCATATATTTT

V gene: TRBV5-6
J gene: TRBJ1-4
clone size: NA
D gene: NA
CDR3 protein: CASSKRGENEKLFF
CDR3 DNA: TGTGCCAGCAGCAAGCGGGGCGAGAATGAAAAACTGTTTTTT

V gene: TRBV21-1
J gene: TRBJ2-7
clone size: NA
D gene: NA
CDR3 protein: CASSKDRDLTYEQYF
CDR3 DNA: TGTGCCAGCAGCAAAGACAGGGACCTAACCTACGAGCAGTACTTC

V gene: TRBV6-5
J gene: TRBJ1-5
clone size: NA
D gene: NA
CDR3 protein: CASSRGLNQPQHF
CDR3 DNA: TGTGCCAGCAGCCGCGGGCTAAATCAGCCCCAGCATTTT

V gene: TRBV29-1
J gene: TRBJ2-1
clone size: NA
D gene: TRBD1
CDR3 protein: CSVEGTGTNYNEQFF
CDR3 DNA: TGCAGCGTTGAGGGGACAGGGACTAACTACAATGAGCAGTTCTTC

V gene: TRBV4-1
J gene: TRBJ2-5
clone size: few
D gene: NA
CDR3 protein: CASSQDGRETQYF
CDR3 DNA: TGCGCCAGCAGCCAAGACGGGCGAGAGACCCAGTACTTC

V gene: TRBV29-1
J gene: TRBJ2-1
clone size: NA
D gene: NA
CDR3 protein: CSVDRDNEQFF
CDR3 DNA: TGCAGCGTTGACAGGGACAATGAGCAGTTCTTC

V gene: TRBV23-1
J gene: TRBJ2-3
clone size: few
D gene: NA
CDR3 protein: CASSHLLRARGTDTQYF
CDR3 DNA: TGCGCCAGCAGTCACCTTCTGAGGGCGAGAGGCACAGATACGCAGTATTTT

V gene: TRBV7-2
J gene: TRBJ2-1
clone size: NA
D gene: NA
CDR3 protein: CASSSDGAGTEQFF
CDR3 DNA: TGTGCCAGCAGCTCAGATGGGGCCGGGACAGAGCAGTTCTTC

V gene: TRBV4-3
J gene: TRBJ2-7
clone size: few
D gene: TRBD1
CDR3 protein: CASSRDRGFYEQYF
CDR3 DNA: TGCGCCAGCAGCCGGGACAGGGGATTCTACGAGCAGTACTTC

V gene: TRBV9
J gene: TRBJ2-5
clone size: NA
D gene: NA
CDR3 protein: CASSATSLPSQETQYF
CDR3 DNA: TGTGCCAGCAGCGCAACTAGCCTACCTTCCCAAGAGACCCAGTACTTC

V gene: TRBV29-1
J gene: TRBJ2-4
clone size: NA
D gene: NA
CDR3 protein: CSVGLGIAKNIQYF
CDR3 DNA: TGCAGCGTTGGTCTGGGGATAGCCAAAAACATTCAGTACTTC

V gene: TRBV6-5
J gene: TRBJ2-7
clone size: NA
D gene: NA
CDR3 protein: CASSRLVGHEQYF
CDR3 DNA: TGTGCCAGCAGTAGACTGGTGGGGCACGAGCAGTACTTC

V gene: TRBV7-9
J gene: TRBJ2-1
clone size: NA
D gene: TRBD2
CDR3 protein: CASSGKAGASFYEQFF
CDR3 DNA: TGTGCCAGCAGCGGAAAAGCGGGAGCGTCCTTCTATGAGCAGTTCTTC

V gene: TRBV10-3
J gene: TRBJ2-7
clone size: NA
D gene: NA
CDR3 protein: CAISVFYRESYEQYF
CDR3 DNA: TGTGCCATCAGTGTGTTCTACAGGGAATCCTACGAGCAGTACTTC

V gene: TRBV27
J gene: TRBJ2-5
clone size: NA
D gene: NA
CDR3 protein: CASSRNGLLGETQYF
CDR3 DNA: TGTGCCAGCAGTCGCAACGGACTTTTGGGGGAGACCCAGTACTTC

V gene: TRBV21-1
J gene: TRBJ2-1
clone size: few
D gene: NA
CDR3 protein: CASSKESGMALEAGDHEQFF
CDR3 DNA: TGTGCCAGCAGCAAAGAGTCAGGAATGGCCCTTGAGGCGGGAGACCATGAGCAGTTCTTC

V gene: TRBV15
J gene: TRBJ2-7
clone size: NA
D gene: NA
CDR3 protein: CATSRDPGRTSSYEQYF
CDR3 DNA: TGTGCCACCAGCAGAGATCCGGGGAGGACCAGCTCCTACGAGCAGTACTTC